This record concerns one T cell receptor beta chain sequence. No antigen is known for it. No quality values exist for individual bases; no much larger clone is one base distant. These data are taken from a study of T cell responses to AZD1222 COVID-19 vaccine (TCRdb year 2021). Regarding the study in general: A total of under 250 trial participants underwent TCR sequencing, of whom 200 to 220 had received two doses of AZD1222 and about 26 had received two doses of the MenACWY control vaccine. Trial participants were enrolled into age subgroups of 18-55, 56-69 and 70-plus years, which contained about 150, 27 and 61 TCR-sequenced participants, respectively. Results the study describes overall, beyond this receptor: Nearly half of unique spike-specific TCRs reportedly recognized epitopes outside regions mutated in the B.1.351 and B.1.1.7 variants. Participants were mostly white British, with more females than males. The authors suggested clonal diversity may have been underestimated. Conclusions about previously exposed vaccinees were limited because only six or seven AZD1222 recipients were SARS-CoV-2 seropositive at baseline. The 56-69-year group was small, and its depth increase did not reach significance, likely because of low power. A significant rise in spike-specific TCR breadth and depth was observed after two AZD1222 doses relative to day 0 and relative to MenACWY recipients. The vaccine-associated CD4 TCRs covered the entire spike protein, and the dominant responses fell in regions 160-218 and 743-854. Because no day 14 peak-response samples were available, repertoires were characterized only after the peak T cell response.

The label giving this sample's time point can be read as: baseline before first vaccination. Explained via the paper, the treatment or condition label denotes: meningococcal conjugate vaccine given as trial control. The vaccinee samples were drawn from two UK trials, COV001 and COV002, one of which was a single-blind randomized controlled phase 2/3 trial testing AZD1222 (ChAdOx1 nCoV-19) in healthy adults. Trial participant PBMC samples were collected at day 0 and day 28 after the second dose for TCRbeta chain sequencing. The CDR3 regions of human TCRbeta chains were analyzed by immunosequencing. The published analysis was carried out like this. Repertoire TCRs were matched against a reference library of SARS-CoV-2-specific TCRs generated with the MIRA antigen-specificity platform. Breadth was defined as the fraction of unique TCRs that were SARS-CoV-2-associated. Depth was defined as the fraction of total T cells that were SARS-CoV-2-associated. Each spike-specific TCR was assigned to its reactive spike region and to a CD4 or CD8 class using the MIRA data. Log10-transformed breadth and depth values were compared by one-way ANOVA with Sidak's multiple comparisons tests. Drawn from immuneACCESS, this table holds only the in-frame rearrangements with V and J called that TCRdb kept. Clones are partly lost; checked studies trace under half to an unresolved V gene and leave the rest unexplained. V and J calls and clone size are as listed in that table; D and trimming were resolved from the DNA. In this sample the table shows over 150,000 clones, 92% of which occur a single time. The ten largest make up roughly 4.5% of the sample.

The sample in question was peripheral blood, obtained on day 0 of MenACWY control vaccination. The clonotype originates from an adult in good health.

The CDR3 here reads CASSQGLTGTEAFF. The nucleotides are TGCGCCAGCAGCCAGGGACTGACGGGGACTGAAGCTTTCTTT. The rearranged segments are TRBV4-3 and TRBJ1-1; the D gene is perhaps TRBD1, on 5 matching bases. CDR1 and CDR2 are drawn from the germline V gene: LGHNA, YSLEER. V loses 3 bases of germline sequence and J loses 5 bases, and the interval between the two ends is 13 bases. Its CDR3 holds 14 amino acids, cysteine through phenylalanine. Left in the record is the CDR3 DNA by itself, 42 bases read in frame from the first base.